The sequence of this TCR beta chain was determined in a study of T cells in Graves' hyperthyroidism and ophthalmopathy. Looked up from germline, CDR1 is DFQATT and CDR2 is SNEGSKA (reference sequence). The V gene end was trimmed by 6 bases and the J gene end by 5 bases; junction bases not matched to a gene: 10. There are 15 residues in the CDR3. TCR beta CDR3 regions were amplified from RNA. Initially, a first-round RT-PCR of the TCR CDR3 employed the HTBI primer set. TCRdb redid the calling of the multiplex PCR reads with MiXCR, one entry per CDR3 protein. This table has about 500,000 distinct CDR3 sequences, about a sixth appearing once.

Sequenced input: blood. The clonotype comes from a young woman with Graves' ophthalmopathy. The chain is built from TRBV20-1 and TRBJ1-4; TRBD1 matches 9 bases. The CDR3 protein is CSAQPDRGTNEKLFF. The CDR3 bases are TGCAGTGCCCAACCGGACAGGGGAACCAATGAAAAACTGTTTTTT.